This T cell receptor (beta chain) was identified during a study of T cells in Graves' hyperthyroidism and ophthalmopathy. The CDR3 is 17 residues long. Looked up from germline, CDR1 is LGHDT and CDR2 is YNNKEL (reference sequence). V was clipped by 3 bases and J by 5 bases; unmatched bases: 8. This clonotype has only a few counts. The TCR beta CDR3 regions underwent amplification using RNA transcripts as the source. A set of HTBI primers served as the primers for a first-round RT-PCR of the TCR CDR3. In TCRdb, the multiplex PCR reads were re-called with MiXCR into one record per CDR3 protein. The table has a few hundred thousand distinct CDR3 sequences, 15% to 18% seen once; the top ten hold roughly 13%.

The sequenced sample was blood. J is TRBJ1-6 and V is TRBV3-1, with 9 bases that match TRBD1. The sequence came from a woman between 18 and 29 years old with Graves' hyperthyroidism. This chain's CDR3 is CASSHRAGTGHNSPLHF. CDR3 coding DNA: TGTGCCAGCAGCCATAGAGCCGGGACAGGGCATAATTCACCCCTCCACTTT. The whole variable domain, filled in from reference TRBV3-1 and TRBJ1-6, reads DTAVSQTPKYLVTQMGNDKSIKCEQNLGHDTMYWYKQDSKKFLKIMFSYNNKELIINETVPNRFSPKSPDKAHLNLHINSLELGDSAVYFCASSHRAGTGHNSPLHFGNGTRLTVT.